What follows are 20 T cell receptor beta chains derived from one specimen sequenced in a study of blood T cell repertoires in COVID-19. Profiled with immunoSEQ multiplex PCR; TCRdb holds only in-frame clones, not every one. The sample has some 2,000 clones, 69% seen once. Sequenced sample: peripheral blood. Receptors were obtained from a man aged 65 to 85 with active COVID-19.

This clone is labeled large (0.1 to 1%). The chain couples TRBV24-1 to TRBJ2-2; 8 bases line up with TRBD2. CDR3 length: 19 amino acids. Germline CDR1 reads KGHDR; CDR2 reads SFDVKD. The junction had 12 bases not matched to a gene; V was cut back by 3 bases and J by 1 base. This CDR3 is CATSDTTRGGRMNTGELFF. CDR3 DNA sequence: TGTGCCACCAGTGATACGACTAGAGGCGGGAGGATGAACACCGGGGAGCTGTTTTTT.

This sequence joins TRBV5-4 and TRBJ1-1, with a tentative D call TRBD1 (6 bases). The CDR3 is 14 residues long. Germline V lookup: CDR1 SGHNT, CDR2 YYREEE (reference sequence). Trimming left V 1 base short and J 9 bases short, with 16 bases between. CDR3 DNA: TGTGCCAGCAGCTTGCCTCGTGGACAGCATAAAGCTTTCTTT. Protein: CASSLPRGQHKAFF. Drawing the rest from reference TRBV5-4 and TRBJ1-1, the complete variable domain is ETGVTQSPTHLIKTRGQQVTLRCSSQSGHNTVSWYQQALGQGPQFIFQYYREEENGRGNFPPRFSGLQFPNYSSELNVNALELDDSALYLCASSLPRGQHKAFFGQGTRLTVV.

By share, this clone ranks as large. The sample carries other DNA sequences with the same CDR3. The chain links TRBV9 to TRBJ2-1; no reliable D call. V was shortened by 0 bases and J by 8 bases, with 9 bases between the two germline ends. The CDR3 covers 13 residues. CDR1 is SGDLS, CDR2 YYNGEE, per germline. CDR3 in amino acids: CASSVATSHEQFF. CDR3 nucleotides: TGTGCCAGCAGCGTAGCCACTTCCCATGAGCAGTTCTTC.

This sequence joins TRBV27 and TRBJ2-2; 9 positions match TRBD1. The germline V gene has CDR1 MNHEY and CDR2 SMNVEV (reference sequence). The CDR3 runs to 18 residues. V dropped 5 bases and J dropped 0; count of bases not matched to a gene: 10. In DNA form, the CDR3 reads TGTGCCAGCAGTACAAACCTAGGACAGGGGACGAACACCGGGGAGCTGTTTTTT. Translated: CASSTNLGQGTNTGELFF.

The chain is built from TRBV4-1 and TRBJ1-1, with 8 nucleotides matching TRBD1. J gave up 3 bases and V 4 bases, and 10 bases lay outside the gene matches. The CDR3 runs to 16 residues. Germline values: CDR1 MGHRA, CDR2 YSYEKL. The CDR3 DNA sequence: TGCGCCAGCAGCCCTCCGACAGGGGAAGGGGACACTGAAGCTTTCTTT. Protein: CASSPPTGEGDTEAFF.

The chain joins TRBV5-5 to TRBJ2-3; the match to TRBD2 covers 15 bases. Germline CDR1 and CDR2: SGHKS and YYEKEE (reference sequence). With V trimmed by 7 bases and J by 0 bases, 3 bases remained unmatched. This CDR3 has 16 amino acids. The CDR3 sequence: CASPGLAGGSTDTQYF. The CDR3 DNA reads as TGTGCCAGCCCGGGACTAGCGGGGGGTAGCACAGATACGCAGTATTTT.

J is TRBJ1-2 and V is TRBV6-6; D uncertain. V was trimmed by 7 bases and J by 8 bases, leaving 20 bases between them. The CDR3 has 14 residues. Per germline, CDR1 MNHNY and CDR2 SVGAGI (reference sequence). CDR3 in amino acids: CASIEGDLRRGYTF. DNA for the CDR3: TGTGCCAGCATCGAAGGAGATTTAAGGAGGGGCTACACCTTC.

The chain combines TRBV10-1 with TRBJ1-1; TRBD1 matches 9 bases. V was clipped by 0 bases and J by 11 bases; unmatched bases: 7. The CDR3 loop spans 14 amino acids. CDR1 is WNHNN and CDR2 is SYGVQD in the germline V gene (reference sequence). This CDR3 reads CASSESPGQGRAFF. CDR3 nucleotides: TGCGCCAGCAGTGAGTCCCCGGGACAGGGAAGGGCTTTCTTT.

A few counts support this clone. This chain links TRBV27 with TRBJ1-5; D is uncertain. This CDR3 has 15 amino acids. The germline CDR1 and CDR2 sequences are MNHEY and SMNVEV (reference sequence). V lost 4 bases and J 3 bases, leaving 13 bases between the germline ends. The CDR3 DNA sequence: TGTGCCAGCAGTTCCGACACTTATTCCAATCAGCCCCAGCATTTT. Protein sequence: CASSSDTYSNQPQHF.

The CDR3 region has the DNA TGTGCCAGCAGCTTTGAACCGGGACTAGCGACTGAGCAGTTCTTC. Its protein is CASSFEPGLATEQFF. V gene TRBV7-7 combines with J gene TRBJ2-1, with TRBD2 matching 10 bases. This CDR3 has 15 amino acids. CDR1 and CDR2 (germline): SSHAT, FNYEAQ (reference sequence). With 3 bases clipped from V and 9 bases from J, the junction kept 8 bases outside the gene matches.

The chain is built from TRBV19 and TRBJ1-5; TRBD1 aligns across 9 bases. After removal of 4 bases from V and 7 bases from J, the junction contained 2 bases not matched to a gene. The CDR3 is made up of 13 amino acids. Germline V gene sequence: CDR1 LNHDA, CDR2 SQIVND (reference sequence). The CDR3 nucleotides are TGTGCCAGTAGTAGGGACAGGGACCAGCCCCAGCATTTT. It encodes CASSRDRDQPQHF.

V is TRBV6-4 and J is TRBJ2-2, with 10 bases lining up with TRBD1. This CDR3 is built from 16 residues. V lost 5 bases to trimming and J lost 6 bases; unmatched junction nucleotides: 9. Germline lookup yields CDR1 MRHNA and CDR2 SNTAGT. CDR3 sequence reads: CASSSFGTGVAGELFF. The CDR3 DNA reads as TGTGCCAGCAGTTCCTTCGGGACAGGGGTCGCCGGGGAGCTGTTTTTT.

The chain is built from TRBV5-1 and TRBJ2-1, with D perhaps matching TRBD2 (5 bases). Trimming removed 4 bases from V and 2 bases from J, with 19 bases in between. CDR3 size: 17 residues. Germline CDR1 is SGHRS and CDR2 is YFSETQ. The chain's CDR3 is CASSPRGRARAYNEQFF. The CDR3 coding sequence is TGCGCCAGCAGCCCCCGGGGTAGGGCTAGGGCCTACAATGAGCAGTTCTTC. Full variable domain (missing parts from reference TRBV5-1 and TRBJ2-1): KAGVTQTPRYLIKTRGQQVTLSCSPISGHRSVSWYQQTPGQGLQFLFEYFSETQRNKGNFPGRFSGRQFSNSRSEMNVSTLELGDSALYLCASSPRGRARAYNEQFFGPGTRLTVL.

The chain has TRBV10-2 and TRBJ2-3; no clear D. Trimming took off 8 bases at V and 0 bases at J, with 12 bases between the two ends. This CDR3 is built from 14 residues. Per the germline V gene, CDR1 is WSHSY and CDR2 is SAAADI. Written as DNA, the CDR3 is TGCGCCAGCTTCGACATTACAAGCACAGATACGCAGTATTTT. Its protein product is CASFDITSTDTQYF.

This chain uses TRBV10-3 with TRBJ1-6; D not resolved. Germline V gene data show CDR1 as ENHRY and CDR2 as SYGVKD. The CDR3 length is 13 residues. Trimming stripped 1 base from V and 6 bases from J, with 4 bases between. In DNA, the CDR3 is TGTGCCATCAGTGAGTACAGTAATTCACCCCTCCACTTT. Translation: CAISEYSNSPLHF.

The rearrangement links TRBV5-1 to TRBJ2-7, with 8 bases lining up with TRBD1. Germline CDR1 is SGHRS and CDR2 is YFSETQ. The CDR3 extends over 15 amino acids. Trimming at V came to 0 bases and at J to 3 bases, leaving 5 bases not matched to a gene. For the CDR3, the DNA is TGCGCCAGCAGCTTGGGCAGGGGGCCACTCTACGAGCAGTACTTC. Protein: CASSLGRGPLYEQYF.

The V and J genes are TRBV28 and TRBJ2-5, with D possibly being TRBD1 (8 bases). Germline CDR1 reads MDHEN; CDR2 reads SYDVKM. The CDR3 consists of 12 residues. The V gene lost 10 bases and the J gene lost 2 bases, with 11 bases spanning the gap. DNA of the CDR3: TGTGCCATACAGGGGGGGCAAGAGACCCAGTACTTC. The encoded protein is CAIQGGQETQYF.

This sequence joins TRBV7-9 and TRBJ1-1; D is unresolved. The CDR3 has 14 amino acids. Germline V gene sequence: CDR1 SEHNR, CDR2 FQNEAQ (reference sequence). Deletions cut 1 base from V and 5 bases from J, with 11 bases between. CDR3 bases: TGTGCCAGCAGCTTAGTGTCGGGTCGGACTGAAGCTTTCTTT. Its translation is CASSLVSGRTEAFF.

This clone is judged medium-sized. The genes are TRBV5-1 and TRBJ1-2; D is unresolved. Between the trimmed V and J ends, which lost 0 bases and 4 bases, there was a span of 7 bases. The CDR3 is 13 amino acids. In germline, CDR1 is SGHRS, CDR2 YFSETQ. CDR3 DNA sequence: TGCGCCAGCAGCTTGGAGATAGCCTATGGCTACACCTTC. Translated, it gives CASSLEIAYGYTF.

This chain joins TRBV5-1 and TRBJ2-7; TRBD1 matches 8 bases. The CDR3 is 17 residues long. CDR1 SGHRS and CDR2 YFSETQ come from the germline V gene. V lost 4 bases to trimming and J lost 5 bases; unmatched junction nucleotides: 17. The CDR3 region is CASSQGQGGSGSDEQYF. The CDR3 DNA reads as TGCGCCAGCAGCCAAGGACAGGGCGGCTCGGGCAGCGACGAGCAGTACTTC.